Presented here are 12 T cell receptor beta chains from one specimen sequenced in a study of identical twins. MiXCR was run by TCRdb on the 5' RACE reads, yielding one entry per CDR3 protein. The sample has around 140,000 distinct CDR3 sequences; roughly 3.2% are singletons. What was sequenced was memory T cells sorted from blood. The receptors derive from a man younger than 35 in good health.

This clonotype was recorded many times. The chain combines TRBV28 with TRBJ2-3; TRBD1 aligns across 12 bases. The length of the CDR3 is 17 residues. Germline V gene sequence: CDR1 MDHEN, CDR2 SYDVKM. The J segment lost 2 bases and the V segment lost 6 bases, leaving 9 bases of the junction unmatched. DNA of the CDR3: TGTGCCAGCAGCCCGGAGGGACAGGGGGCCTTCACAGATACGCAGTATTTT. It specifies CASSPEGQGAFTDTQYF.

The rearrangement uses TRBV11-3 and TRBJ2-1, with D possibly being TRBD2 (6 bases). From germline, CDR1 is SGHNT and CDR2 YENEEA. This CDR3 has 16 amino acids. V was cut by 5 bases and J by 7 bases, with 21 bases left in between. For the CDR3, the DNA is TGTGCCAGCAGCCTCCGGGGCGGGGAAGCTGGGAATGAGCAGTTCTTC. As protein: CASSLRGGEAGNEQFF.

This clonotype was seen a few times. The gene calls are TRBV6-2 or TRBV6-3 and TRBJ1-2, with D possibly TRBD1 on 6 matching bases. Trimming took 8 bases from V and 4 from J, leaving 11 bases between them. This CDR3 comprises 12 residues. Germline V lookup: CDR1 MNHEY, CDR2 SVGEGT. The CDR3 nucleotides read TGTGCCAGCCTGCGCAGGGGCTATGGCTACACCTTC. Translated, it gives CASLRRGYGYTF.

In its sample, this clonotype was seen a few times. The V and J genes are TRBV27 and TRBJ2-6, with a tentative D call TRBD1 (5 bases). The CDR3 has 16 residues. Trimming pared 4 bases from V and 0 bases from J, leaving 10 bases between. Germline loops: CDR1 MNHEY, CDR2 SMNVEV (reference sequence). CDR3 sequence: CASSSLGHSGANVLTF. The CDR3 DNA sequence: TGTGCCAGCAGTTCCTTGGGGCACTCTGGGGCCAACGTCCTGACTTTC.

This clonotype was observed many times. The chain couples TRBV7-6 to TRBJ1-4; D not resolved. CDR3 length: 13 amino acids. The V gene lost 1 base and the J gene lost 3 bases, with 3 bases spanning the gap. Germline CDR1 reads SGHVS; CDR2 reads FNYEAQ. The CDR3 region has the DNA TGTGCCAGCAGCTTAGGGCCTAATGAAAAACTGTTTTTT. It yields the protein CASSLGPNEKLFF.

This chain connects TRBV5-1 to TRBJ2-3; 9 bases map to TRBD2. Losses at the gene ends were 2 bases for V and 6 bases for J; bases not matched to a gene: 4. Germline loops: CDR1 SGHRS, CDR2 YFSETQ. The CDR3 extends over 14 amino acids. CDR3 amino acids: CASSFLSGSDTQYF. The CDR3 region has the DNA TGCGCCAGCAGCTTTCTTAGCGGGAGCGATACGCAGTATTTT.

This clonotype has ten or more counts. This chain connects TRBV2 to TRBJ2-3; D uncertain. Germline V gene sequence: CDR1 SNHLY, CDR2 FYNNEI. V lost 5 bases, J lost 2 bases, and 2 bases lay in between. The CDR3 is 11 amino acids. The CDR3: CASSYTDTQYF. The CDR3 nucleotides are TGTGCCAGCAGTTACACAGATACGCAGTATTTT.

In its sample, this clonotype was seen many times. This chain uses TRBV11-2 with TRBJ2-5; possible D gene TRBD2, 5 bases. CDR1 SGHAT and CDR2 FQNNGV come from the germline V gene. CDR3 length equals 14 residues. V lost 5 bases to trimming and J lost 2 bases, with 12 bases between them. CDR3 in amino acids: CASSPAGVQETQYF. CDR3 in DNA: TGTGCCAGCAGCCCCGCCGGGGTTCAAGAGACCCAGTACTTC.

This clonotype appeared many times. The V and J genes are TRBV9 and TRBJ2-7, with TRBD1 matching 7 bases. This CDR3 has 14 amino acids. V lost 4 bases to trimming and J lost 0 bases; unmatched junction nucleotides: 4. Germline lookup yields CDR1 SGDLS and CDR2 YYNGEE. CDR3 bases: TGTGCCAGCAGCTTCGGGACAGCCTCCTACGAGCAGTACTTC. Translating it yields CASSFGTASYEQYF.

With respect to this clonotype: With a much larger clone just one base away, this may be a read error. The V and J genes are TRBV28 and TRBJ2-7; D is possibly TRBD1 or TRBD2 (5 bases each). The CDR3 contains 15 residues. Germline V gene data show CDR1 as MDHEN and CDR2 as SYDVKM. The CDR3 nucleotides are TGTGCCAGCAGATCCCGTGGGACCTCAAACTACGAGCTGTACTTC. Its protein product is CASRSRGTSNYELYF.

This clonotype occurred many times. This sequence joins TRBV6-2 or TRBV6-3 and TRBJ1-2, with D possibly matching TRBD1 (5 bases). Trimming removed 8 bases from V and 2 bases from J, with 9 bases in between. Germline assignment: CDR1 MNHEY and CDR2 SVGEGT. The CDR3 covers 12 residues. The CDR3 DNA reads TGTGCCAGCCTCGGGGGAAACTATGGCTACACCTTC. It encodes CASLGGNYGYTF.

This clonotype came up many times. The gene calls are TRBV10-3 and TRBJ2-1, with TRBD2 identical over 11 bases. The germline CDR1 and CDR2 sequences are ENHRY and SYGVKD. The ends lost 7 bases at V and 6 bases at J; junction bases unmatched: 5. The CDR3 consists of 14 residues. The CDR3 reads CAITNTSGSNEQFF. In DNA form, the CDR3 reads TGTGCCATCACTAACACTAGCGGGAGCAATGAGCAGTTCTTC.